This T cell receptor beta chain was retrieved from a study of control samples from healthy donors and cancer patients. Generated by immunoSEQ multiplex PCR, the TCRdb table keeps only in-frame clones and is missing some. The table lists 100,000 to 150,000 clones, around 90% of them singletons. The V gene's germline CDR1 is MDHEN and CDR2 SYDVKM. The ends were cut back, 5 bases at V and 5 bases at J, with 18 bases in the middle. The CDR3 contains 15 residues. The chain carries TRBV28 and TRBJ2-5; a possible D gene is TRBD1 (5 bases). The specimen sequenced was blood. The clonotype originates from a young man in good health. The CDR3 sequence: CASSRSDRAGETQYF. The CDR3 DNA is TGTGCCAGCAGTCGATCCGACCGAGCAGGGGAGACCCAGTACTTC. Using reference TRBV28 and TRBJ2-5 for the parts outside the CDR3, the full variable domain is DVKVTQSSRYLVKRTGEKVFLECVQDMDHENMFWYRQDPGLGLRLIYFSYDVKMKEKGDIPEGYSVSREKKERFSLILESASTNQTSMYLCASSRSDRAGETQYFGPGTRLLVL.